The 18 T cell receptor beta chains in this list originate from one sample, sequenced in a study of T-cell reconstitution after alpha-beta-depleted transplantation in children. Preparing the TCRbeta library involved the use of unique molecular identifiers. TCRdb re-called the PCR reads through MiXCR, storing one row per CDR3 protein. The repertoire consists of about 230,000 distinct CDR3 sequences, with approximately 10% occurring once and the leading ten covering around 6%. The source material was PBMCs from the stem cell graft donor, sampled from the stem cell graft. These receptors originate from a human donor who donated a stem cell graft to a child with acute lymphoblastic leukemia.

The sample holds many counts of this clonotype. The rearrangement links TRBV6-1 to TRBJ2-7, with D possibly called TRBD1 or TRBD2 (5 bases each). V lost 3 bases, J lost 7 bases, and 16 bases lay in between. Germline-derived CDR1 and CDR2 are MNHNS and SASEGT. There are 14 residues in the CDR3. CDR3: CASSDPGPPWEQYF. DNA for the CDR3: TGTGCCAGCAGTGATCCGGGACCGCCGTGGGAGCAGTACTTC.

This clonotype was seen a few times. The V gene is TRBV7-6, the J gene TRBJ2-3; D might be TRBD2 (7 bases). Germline-derived CDR1 and CDR2 are SGHVS and FNYEAQ. Trimming removed 3 bases from V and 3 bases from J, with 16 bases in between. This CDR3 region has 16 residues. The CDR3, as DNA: TGTGCCAGCAGCTTCCTCCGGGGGGCAGGTACAGATACGCAGTATTTT. Translated, it gives CASSFLRGAGTDTQYF.

This clonotype was found many times. CDR3 protein: CASSFRGEGSLHF. The DNA for the CDR3 is TGTGCCAGCAGTTTTCGGGGAGAGGGGTCCCTCCACTTT. The rearrangement joins TRBV12-3 or TRBV12-4 to TRBJ1-6, with a possible D match to TRBD1 (5 bases). The CDR3 spans 13 residues. V was trimmed by 3 bases and J by 14 bases, leaving 14 bases between them.

The sample holds many counts of this clonotype. The chain links TRBV13 to TRBJ2-1; unclear D gene. The CDR3 covers 13 residues. Trimming stripped 1 base from V and 1 base from J, with 2 bases between. Looked up from germline, CDR1 is PRHDT and CDR2 is FYEKMQ (reference sequence). CDR3 in DNA: TGTGCCAGCAGCTTAGTGTCCTACAATGAGCAGTTCTTC. Protein: CASSLVSYNEQFF. Full variable domain (remainder filled in from reference TRBV13 and TRBJ2-1): AAGVIQSPRHLIKEKRETATLKCYPIPRHDTVYWYQQGPGQDPQFLISFYEKMQSDKGSIPDRFSAQQFSDYHSELNMSSLELGDSALYFCASSLVSYNEQFFGPGTRLTVL.

This clonotype was recorded many times. The chain recombines TRBV9 with TRBJ2-1, with TRBD2 identical over 10 bases. Germline-derived CDR1 and CDR2 are SGDLS and YYNGEE. The CDR3 contains 16 residues. After removal of 2 bases from V and 0 bases from J, the junction contained 2 bases not matched to a gene. The CDR3 here is CASSVERGGSYNEQFF. The CDR3, as DNA: TGTGCCAGCAGCGTCGAGCGGGGGGGCTCCTACAATGAGCAGTTCTTC.

This clonotype occurred many times. CDR3 nucleotide sequence: TGCAGTGCTAGCCACTCAACAGGGAGGGTTTTGGAAGCTTTCTTT. Translated: CSASHSTGRVLEAFF. This chain joins TRBV20-1 and TRBJ1-1, with a tentative D call TRBD1 (6 bases). The CDR3 covers 15 residues. The V gene lost 3 bases and the J gene lost 8 bases, with 22 bases spanning the gap. Germline CDR1 is DFQATT and CDR2 is SNEGSKA (reference sequence).

This clonotype showed up many times. The chain recombines TRBV20-1 with TRBJ2-3; no reliable D call. The germline CDR1 and CDR2 sequences are DFQATT and SNEGSKA (reference sequence). The CDR3 runs 15 residues. V lost 6 bases to trimming and J lost 1 base, with 17 bases between them. DNA for the CDR3: TGCAGTGCAGCCCCCAACCCTAGGGGCACAGATACGCAGTATTTT. This sequence encodes CSAAPNPRGTDTQYF.

The sample holds many counts of this clonotype. This chain links TRBV6-5 with TRBJ2-2; D is perhaps TRBD1 (7 bases). The CDR3 spans 15 residues. V lost 2 bases and J 4 bases, leaving 11 bases between the germline ends. CDR1 is MNHEY and CDR2 is SVGAGI in the germline V gene. As DNA, the CDR3 is TGTGCCAGCAGTTACCGGCAGGGGGGCACCGGGGAGCTGTTTTTT. This encodes CASSYRQGGTGELFF.

In this sample, this clonotype turned up many times. This chain links TRBV7-2 with TRBJ2-1, with 13 nucleotides matching TRBD2. Germline CDR1 and CDR2: SGHTA and FQGNSA. The ends lost 4 bases at V and 4 bases at J; junction bases unmatched: 1. This CDR3 contains 15 residues. The CDR3 DNA is TGTGCCAGCAGCTCGACTAGCGGGGGGTACAATGAGCAGTTCTTC. Protein sequence: CASSSTSGGYNEQFF.

CDR3 sequence (DNA): TGTGCCAGCAGCAGGAATATGAACACTGAAGCTTTCTTT. Amino acid sequence: CASSRNMNTEAFF. This rearrangement joins TRBV27 to TRBJ1-1; D is undetermined. The CDR3 sequence is 13 residues long. With 6 bases removed from V and 0 bases from J, the gap between germline ends came to 8 bases. Germline assignment: CDR1 MNHEY and CDR2 SMNVEV (reference sequence).

This clonotype came up many times. The rearrangement links TRBV14 to TRBJ2-2; tentatively, D is TRBD2 (6 bases). CDR3 length: 16 amino acids. Germline assignment: CDR1 SGHDN and CDR2 FVKESK. Trimming removed 1 base at V and 4 bases at J, with 13 bases between. As DNA, the CDR3 is TGTGCCAGCAGCCAAGTAACTAGCTCGGGCACCGGGGAGCTGTTTTTT. This translates into CASSQVTSSGTGELFF.

This clonotype showed up just a few times. The chain recombines TRBV12-3 or TRBV12-4 with TRBJ2-5; 8 bases are shared with TRBD1. CDR3 length: 13 residues. After removal of 5 bases from V and 5 bases from J, the junction contained 4 bases not matched to a gene. The CDR3 loop is CASSVTGGETQYF. In DNA form, the CDR3 reads TGTGCCAGCAGTGTCACAGGGGGGGAGACCCAGTACTTC.

The table lists this clonotype with a few counts. The chain couples TRBV7-2 to TRBJ2-1; no clear D gene. Germline CDR1 SGHTA, CDR2 FQGNSA. The CDR3 is 12 residues long. Trimming removed 1 base at V and 8 bases at J, with 6 bases between. The CDR3 region has the DNA TGTGCCAGCAGCTTAGTCCTTTATGAGCAGTTCTTC. Its translation: CASSLVLYEQFF.

The rearrangement uses TRBV20-1 and TRBJ2-5; TRBD2 is a possible D gene (5 bases). The CDR3 is 14 amino acids. CDR1 is DFQATT, CDR2 SNEGSKA, per germline (reference sequence). The V end lost 0 bases, the J end lost 1 base, and 9 bases lay between the germline ends. CDR3 nucleotide sequence: TGCAGTGCTAGAGAGGAACGGGGCCAAGAGACCCAGTACTTC. Residues: CSAREERGQETQYF.

In its sample, this clonotype was seen many times. This sequence joins TRBV4-3 and TRBJ1-2, with D tentatively TRBD1 (5 bases). The CDR3 is 14 residues long. V was cut by 4 bases and J by 4 bases, with 13 bases left in between. In germline, CDR1 is LGHNA, CDR2 YSLEER. This CDR3 is CASSPGVKSYGYTF. The DNA for the CDR3 is TGCGCCAGCAGCCCGGGGGTAAAAAGCTATGGCTACACCTTC.

This chain connects TRBV5-1 to TRBJ1-2; maybe TRBD1 (5 bases). This CDR3 is built from 13 residues. The germline V and J ends were trimmed by 4 bases and 6 bases, with 13 bases remaining between them. CDR1 and CDR2 from the germline V gene are SGHRS and YFSETQ. Here the CDR3 reads CASSLREGNGYTF. DNA of the CDR3: TGCGCCAGCAGCCTACGGGAGGGGAATGGCTACACCTTC.

This clonotype was detected only a few times. The chain recombines TRBV5-1 with TRBJ1-1; D is uncertain. The germline V gene encodes CDR1 SGHRS and CDR2 YFSETQ. With 5 bases removed from V and 0 bases from J, the gap between germline ends came to 8 bases. The CDR3 length is 13 residues. The CDR3 nucleotides are TGCGCCAGCAGACGGAACCTGAACACTGAAGCTTTCTTT. Amino acids: CASRRNLNTEAFF.

This clonotype was recorded many times. The V call is TRBV20-1, the J call TRBJ2-3; TRBD2 matches 12 bases. CDR1 is DFQATT, CDR2 SNEGSKA, per germline (reference sequence). This CDR3 comprises 16 residues. Unmatched junction bases numbered 8, after V lost 5 bases and J lost 2 bases. CDR3 loop: CSAGVLAGGYTDTQYF. CDR3 in DNA: TGCAGTGCTGGAGTACTAGCGGGGGGCTACACAGATACGCAGTATTTT.